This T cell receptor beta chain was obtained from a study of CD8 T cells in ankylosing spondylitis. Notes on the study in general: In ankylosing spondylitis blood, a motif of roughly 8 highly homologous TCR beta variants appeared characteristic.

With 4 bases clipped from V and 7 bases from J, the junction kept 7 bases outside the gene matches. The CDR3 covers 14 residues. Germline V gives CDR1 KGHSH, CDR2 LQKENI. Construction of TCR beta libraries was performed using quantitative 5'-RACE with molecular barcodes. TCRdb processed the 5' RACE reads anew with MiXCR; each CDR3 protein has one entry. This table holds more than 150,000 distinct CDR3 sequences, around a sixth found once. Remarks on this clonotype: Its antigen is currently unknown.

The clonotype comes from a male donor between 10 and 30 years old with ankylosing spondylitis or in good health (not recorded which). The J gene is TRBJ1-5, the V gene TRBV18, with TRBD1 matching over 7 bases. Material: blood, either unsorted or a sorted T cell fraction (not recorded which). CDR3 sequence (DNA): TGTGCCAGCTCACAGACAGGGTGGGTGCAGCCCCAGCATTTT. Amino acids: CASSQTGWVQPQHF.